This TCR beta chain comes out of a study of T cell responses to AZD1222 COVID-19 vaccine. The study's findings and limits: Scientists sampled the repertoires only once the peak T cell response had passed. Spike-specific TCRs gained breadth and depth after people received two AZD1222 doses. The number of AZD1222 recipients seropositive at baseline was only 5 to 7. Donors were mostly white British, more females; clonal diversity possibly underestimated.

Worth noting for this clone: Its target is not known.

CDR1 and CDR2 (germline): SGHRS, YFSETQ. V was clipped by 0 bases and J by 6 bases; unmatched bases: 6. The CDR3 extends over 15 amino acids. Clones were read by immunoSEQ multiplex PCR, and TCRdb kept only the in-frame ones, dropping some. The sample includes about 90,000 clones, approximately 86% of them seen just once. This clonotype was obtained from an adult in good health. The genes are TRBV5-1 and TRBJ2-1; 7 bases line up with TRBD2. Sequencing used peripheral blood, obtained on day 0 of AZD1222 vaccination. The CDR3 DNA reads as TGCGCCAGCAGCTTGGAGGGAGGGGAGGGCAATGAGCAGTTCTTC. It is translated as CASSLEGGEGNEQFF.